Given below is one TCR beta chain in context. Its matching antigen is unknown. The method was immunoSEQ multiplex PCR; TCRdb's version includes in-frame clones alone and lacks a portion of them. The data hold 2 million or so clones, with about 95% observed a single time. Naive CD8 cells, CD45RO-negative and positively selected for CCR7, excluded terminally differentiated effector memory CD45RA+ cells. This entry belongs to a study of shared clonotypes between healthy human individuals. Study-level results: Among four donors, around 5% of naive CD4 clonotypes were found in common.

This CDR3 has 12 residues. CDR1 and CDR2 (germline): SGDLS, YYNGEE. The V gene lost 1 base and the J gene lost 8 bases, with 7 bases spanning the gap. The V call is TRBV9, the J call TRBJ2-1; D ambiguous. The clonotype comes from a man younger than 35 in good health. The sample consisted of naive CD8+ T cells sorted from blood. CDR3 region: CASSVNADEQFF. The CDR3 DNA is TGTGCCAGCAGCGTAAATGCAGATGAGCAGTTCTTC.